A single sample is the source of the 2 T cell receptor beta chains below, sequenced in a study of cytomegalovirus exposure and HLA in healthy donors. 13 Jbeta primers and 60 Vbeta primers were used for the PCR. TCRdb's table, derived via immunoSEQ multiplex PCR, lists solely in-frame clones and lacks some. The data hold over 100,000 clones, with over 60% observed a single time. Sequencing input: PBMCs. These receptors all come from a male donor in good health and CMV-seropositive.

The gene calls are TRBV28 and TRBJ2-7, with 9 bases identical to TRBD1. J was trimmed by 6 bases and V by 6 bases; bases with no gene match: 12. Per the germline V gene, CDR1 is MDHEN and CDR2 is SYDVKM. The CDR3 contains 15 residues. CDR3 amino acids: CASRSQGQGTGEQYF. The CDR3 DNA is TGTGCCAGCAGATCCCAAGGACAGGGGACGGGCGAGCAGTACTTC. Together with reference TRBV28 and TRBJ2-7, the CDR3 gives the full variable domain: DVKVTQSSRYLVKRTGEKVFLECVQDMDHENMFWYRQDPGLGLRLIYFSYDVKMKEKGDIPEGYSVSREKKERFSLILESASTNQTSMYLCASRSQGQGTGEQYFGPGTRLTVT.

This clone is a singleton in its sample. J is TRBJ2-5 and V is TRBV5-5; 8 bases line up with TRBD1. The germline CDR1 and CDR2 sequences are SGHKS and YYEKEE (reference sequence). This CDR3 contains 15 residues. V was pared by 5 bases and J by 5 bases, with 11 bases of the junction left unmatched. DNA for the CDR3: TGTGCCAGCAGACGCCAGGGGGCGCCGGGCGAGACCCAGTACTTC. It encodes CASRRQGAPGETQYF.